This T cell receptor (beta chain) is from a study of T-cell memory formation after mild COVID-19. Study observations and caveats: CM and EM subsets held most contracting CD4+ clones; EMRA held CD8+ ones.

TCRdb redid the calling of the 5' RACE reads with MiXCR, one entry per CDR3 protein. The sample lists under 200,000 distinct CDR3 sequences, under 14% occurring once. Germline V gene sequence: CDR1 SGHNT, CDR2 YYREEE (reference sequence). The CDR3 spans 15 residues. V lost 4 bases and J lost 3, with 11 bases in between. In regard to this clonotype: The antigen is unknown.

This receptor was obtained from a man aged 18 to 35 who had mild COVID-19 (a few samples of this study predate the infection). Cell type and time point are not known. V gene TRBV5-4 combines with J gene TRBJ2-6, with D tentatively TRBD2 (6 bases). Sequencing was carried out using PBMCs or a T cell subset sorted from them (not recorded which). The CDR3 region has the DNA TGTGCCAGCAGCCTGCAGGGAGGTGGGGCCAACGTCCTGACTTTC. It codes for CASSLQGGGANVLTF.